Below are 5 T cell receptor beta chains sequenced from a single sample in a study of yellow fever vaccine responses in identical twins. MiXCR, applied by TCRdb to the RT-PCR reads, yields one record per CDR3 protein. The sample has approximately 32,000 distinct CDR3 sequences; roughly three fifths are singletons. The sample in question was T cells from blood (PBMCs), unsorted or a sorted subset (not recorded which), obtained before or after yellow fever vaccination (not recorded which). The receptors here all came from a woman aged 18 to 35 who received the yellow fever vaccine.

The CDR3 spells CASSPGEGRNTEAFF. CDR3 nucleotides: TGTGCCAGCAGCCCAGGAGAAGGGAGGAACACTGAAGCTTTCTTT. The rearrangement links TRBV13 to TRBJ1-1; unclear D gene. The CDR3 consists of 15 residues. Germline CDR1 is PRHDT and CDR2 is FYEKMQ (reference sequence). The V gene lost 5 bases and the J gene lost 1 base, with 14 bases spanning the gap.

The chain combines TRBV11-2 with TRBJ2-7; TRBD2 might be the D (5 bases). CDR1 SGHAT and CDR2 FQNNGV come from the germline V gene. The CDR3 runs 16 residues. Trimming left V 5 bases short and J 7 bases short, with 24 bases between. The CDR3 reads CASSPRAYSLASEQYF. CDR3 in DNA: TGTGCCAGCAGCCCTCGGGCATATAGTCTAGCTAGTGAGCAGTACTTC.

This rearrangement joins TRBV13 to TRBJ2-1, with a tentative D call TRBD2 (6 bases). Trimming took 7 bases from V and 10 from J, leaving 17 bases between them. Germline V CDR1 and CDR2: PRHDT, FYEKMQ (reference sequence). CDR3 length equals 13 residues. As DNA, the CDR3 is TGTGCCAGCACCAAAGGGCCTAGCGTGGAGCAGTTCTTC. Its translation: CASTKGPSVEQFF.

The CDR3 loop is CASSLLDQGEETQYF. The DNA of the CDR3 is TGTGCCAGCAGTTTATTGGACCAGGGGGAAGAGACCCAGTACTTC. The chain is built from TRBV28 and TRBJ2-5, with 7 bases fitting TRBD1. The germline V gene has CDR1 MDHEN and CDR2 SYDVKM. The junction had 5 bases not matched to a gene; V was cut back by 1 base and J by 3 bases. This CDR3 contains 15 residues.

The V call is TRBV4-2, the J call TRBJ2-2; D remains ambiguous. Germline lookup yields CDR1 LGHNA and CDR2 YNFKEQ. V lost 1 base, J lost 2 bases, and 8 bases lay in between. The CDR3 has 15 residues. The CDR3 nucleotides read TGTGCCAGCAGCCAAGGACTGGGAAACACCGGGGAGCTGTTTTTT. It encodes CASSQGLGNTGELFF.